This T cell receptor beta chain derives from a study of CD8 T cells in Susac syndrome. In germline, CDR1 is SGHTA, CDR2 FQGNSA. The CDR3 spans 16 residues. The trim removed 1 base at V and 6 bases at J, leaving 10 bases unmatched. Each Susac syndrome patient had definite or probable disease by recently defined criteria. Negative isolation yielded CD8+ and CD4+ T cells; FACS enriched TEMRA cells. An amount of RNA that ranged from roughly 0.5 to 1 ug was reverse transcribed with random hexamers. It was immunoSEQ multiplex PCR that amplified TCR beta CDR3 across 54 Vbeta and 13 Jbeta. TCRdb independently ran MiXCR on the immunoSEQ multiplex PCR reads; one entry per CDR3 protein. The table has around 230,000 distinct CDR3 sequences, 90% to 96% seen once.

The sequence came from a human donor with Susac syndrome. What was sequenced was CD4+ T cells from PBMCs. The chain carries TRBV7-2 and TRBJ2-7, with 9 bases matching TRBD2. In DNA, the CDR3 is TGTGCCAGCAGCTTAGAAGGTTGGCGGGAGGGCAGCGAGCAGTACTTC. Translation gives CASSLEGWREGSEQYF.